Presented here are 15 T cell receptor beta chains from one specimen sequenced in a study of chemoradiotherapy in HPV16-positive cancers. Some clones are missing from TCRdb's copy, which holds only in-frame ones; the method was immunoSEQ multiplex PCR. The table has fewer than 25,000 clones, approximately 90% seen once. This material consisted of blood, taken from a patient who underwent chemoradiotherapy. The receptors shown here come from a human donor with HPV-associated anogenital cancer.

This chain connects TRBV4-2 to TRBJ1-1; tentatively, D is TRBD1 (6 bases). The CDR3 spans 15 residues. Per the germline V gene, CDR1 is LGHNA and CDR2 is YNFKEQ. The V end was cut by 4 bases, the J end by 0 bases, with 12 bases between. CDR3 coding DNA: TGTGCCAGCAGCCTCAGAGGGGGTTTGAACACTGAAGCTTTCTTT. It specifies CASSLRGGLNTEAFF.

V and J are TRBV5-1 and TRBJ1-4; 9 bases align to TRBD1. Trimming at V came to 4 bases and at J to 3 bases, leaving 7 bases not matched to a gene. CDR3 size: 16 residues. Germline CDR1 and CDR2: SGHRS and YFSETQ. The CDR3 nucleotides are TGCGCCAGCAGCCAGGGGACAGGGTTTTCTAATGAAAAACTGTTTTTT. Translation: CASSQGTGFSNEKLFF. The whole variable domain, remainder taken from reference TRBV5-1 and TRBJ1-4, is KAGVTQTPRYLIKTRGQQVTLSCSPISGHRSVSWYQQTPGQGLQFLFEYFSETQRNKGNFPGRFSGRQFSNSRSEMNVSTLELGDSALYLCASSQGTGFSNEKLFFGSGTQLSVL.

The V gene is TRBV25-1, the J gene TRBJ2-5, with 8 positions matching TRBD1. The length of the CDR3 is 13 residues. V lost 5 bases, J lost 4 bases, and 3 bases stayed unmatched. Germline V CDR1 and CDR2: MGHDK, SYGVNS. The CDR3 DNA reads TGTGCCAGCAGTAGACAGGGGAGAGAGACCCAGTACTTC. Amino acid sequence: CASSRQGRETQYF.

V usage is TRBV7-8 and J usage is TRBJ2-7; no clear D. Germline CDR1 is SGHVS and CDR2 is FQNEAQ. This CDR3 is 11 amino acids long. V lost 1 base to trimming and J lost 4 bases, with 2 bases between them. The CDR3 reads CASSLEYEQYF. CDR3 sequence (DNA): TGTGCCAGCAGCTTAGAATACGAGCAGTACTTC. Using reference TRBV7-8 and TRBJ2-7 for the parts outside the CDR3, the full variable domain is GAGVSQSPRYKVAKRGQDVALRCDPISGHVSLFWYQQALGQGPEFLTYFQNEAQLDKSGLPSDRFFAERPEGSVSTLKIQRTQQEDSAVYLCASSLEYEQYFGPGTRLTVT.

In nucleotides, the CDR3 is TGTGCCAGCAGCTCTAATAGGGGTCCAGAGACCCAGTACTTC. Translation gives CASSSNRGPETQYF. The rearrangement uses TRBV11-2 and TRBJ2-5, with D perhaps TRBD1 (5 bases). The V gene's germline CDR1 is SGHAT and CDR2 FQNNGV. CDR3 length equals 14 residues. V was shortened by 4 bases and J by 4 bases, with 13 bases between the two germline ends.

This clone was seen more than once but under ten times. In DNA form, the CDR3 reads TGTGCCAGCAGCCAAGATGGCGGGGCTAGCGAAGACACCGGGGAGCTGTTTTTT. It specifies CASSQDGGASEDTGELFF. The V gene is TRBV4-2, the J gene TRBJ2-2; a possible D gene is TRBD2 (6 bases). The CDR3 has 18 residues. The V end was cut by 0 bases, the J end by 3 bases, with 17 bases between. Germline assignment: CDR1 LGHNA and CDR2 YNFKEQ.

CDR3 in amino acids: CAIGTGEADTQYF. Here the CDR3 DNA reads TGTGCCATCGGGACAGGGGAGGCAGATACGCAGTATTTT. The chain recombines TRBV10-3 with TRBJ2-3; 10 bases are shared with TRBD1. This CDR3 comprises 13 residues. After removal of 8 bases from V and 4 bases from J, the junction contained 3 bases not matched to a gene. The V gene's germline CDR1 is ENHRY and CDR2 SYGVKD.

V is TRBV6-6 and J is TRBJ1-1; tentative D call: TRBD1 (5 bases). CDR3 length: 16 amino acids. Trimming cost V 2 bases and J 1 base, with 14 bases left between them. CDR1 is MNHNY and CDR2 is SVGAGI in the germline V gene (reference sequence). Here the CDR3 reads CASSYASGGTNTEAFF. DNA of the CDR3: TGTGCCAGCAGTTACGCGTCGGGGGGGACGAACACTGAAGCTTTCTTT.

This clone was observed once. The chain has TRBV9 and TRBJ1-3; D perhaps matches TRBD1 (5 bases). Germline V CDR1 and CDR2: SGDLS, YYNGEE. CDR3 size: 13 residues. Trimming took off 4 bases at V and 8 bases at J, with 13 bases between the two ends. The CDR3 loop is CASSPRGGDTIYF. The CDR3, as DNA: TGTGCCAGCAGCCCACGGGGGGGGGACACCATATATTTT.

Here the CDR3 reads CASSAARTEETQYF. The CDR3, as DNA: TGTGCCAGCAGCGCAGCCCGGACAGAGGAGACCCAGTACTTC. The rearrangement joins TRBV7-9 to TRBJ2-5; tentative D call: TRBD1 (6 bases). The length of the CDR3 is 14 residues. Trimming shortened V by 5 bases and J by 5 bases, and 15 bases separated the two germline ends. Germline V CDR1 and CDR2: SEHNR, FQNEAQ (reference sequence). The complete variable domain, with remaining parts taken from reference TRBV7-9 and TRBJ2-5, reads DTGVSQNPRHKITKRGQNVTFRCDPISEHNRLYWYRQTLGQGPEFLTYFQNEAQLEKSRLLSDRFSAERPKGSFSTLEIQRTEQGDSAMYLCASSAARTEETQYFGPGTRLLVL.

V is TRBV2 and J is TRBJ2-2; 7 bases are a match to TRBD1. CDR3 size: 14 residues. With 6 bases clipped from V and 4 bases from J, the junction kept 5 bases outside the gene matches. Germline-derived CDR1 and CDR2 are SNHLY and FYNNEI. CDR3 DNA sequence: TGTGCCAGCAGAGAGGGACAGACCACCGGGGAGCTGTTTTTT. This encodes CASREGQTTGELFF.

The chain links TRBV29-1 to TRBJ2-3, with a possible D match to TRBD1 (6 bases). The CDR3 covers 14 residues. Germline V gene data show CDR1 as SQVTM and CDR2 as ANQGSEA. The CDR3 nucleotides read TGCTCCTTATCAGGGGCAGGGGACGCAGGTACGCAGTATTTT. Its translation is CSLSGAGDAGTQYF.

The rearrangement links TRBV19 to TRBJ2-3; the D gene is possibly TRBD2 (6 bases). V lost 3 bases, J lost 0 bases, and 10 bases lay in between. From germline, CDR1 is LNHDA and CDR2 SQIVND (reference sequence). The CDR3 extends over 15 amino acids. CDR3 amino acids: CASSMAGLSTDTQYF. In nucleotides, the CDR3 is TGTGCCAGTAGTATGGCGGGGTTAAGCACAGATACGCAGTATTTT.

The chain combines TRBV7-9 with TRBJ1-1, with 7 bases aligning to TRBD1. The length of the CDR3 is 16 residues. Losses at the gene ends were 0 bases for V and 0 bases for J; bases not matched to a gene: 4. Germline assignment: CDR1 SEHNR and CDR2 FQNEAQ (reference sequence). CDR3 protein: CASSLALTGLNTEAFF. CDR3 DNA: TGTGCCAGCAGCTTAGCCTTGACAGGGCTGAACACTGAAGCTTTCTTT. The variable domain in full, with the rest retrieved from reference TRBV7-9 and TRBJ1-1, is DTGVSQNPRHKITKRGQNVTFRCDPISEHNRLYWYRQTLGQGPEFLTYFQNEAQLEKSRLLSDRFSAERPKGSFSTLEIQRTEQGDSAMYLCASSLALTGLNTEAFFGQGTRLTVV.

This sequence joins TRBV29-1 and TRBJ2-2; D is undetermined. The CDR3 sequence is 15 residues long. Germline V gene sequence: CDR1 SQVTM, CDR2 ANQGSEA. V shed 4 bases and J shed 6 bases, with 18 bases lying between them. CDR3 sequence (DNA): TGCAGCGTTGTTCGGGCAGGTCGAACCTCCGGGGAGCTGTTTTTT. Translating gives CSVVRAGRTSGELFF.